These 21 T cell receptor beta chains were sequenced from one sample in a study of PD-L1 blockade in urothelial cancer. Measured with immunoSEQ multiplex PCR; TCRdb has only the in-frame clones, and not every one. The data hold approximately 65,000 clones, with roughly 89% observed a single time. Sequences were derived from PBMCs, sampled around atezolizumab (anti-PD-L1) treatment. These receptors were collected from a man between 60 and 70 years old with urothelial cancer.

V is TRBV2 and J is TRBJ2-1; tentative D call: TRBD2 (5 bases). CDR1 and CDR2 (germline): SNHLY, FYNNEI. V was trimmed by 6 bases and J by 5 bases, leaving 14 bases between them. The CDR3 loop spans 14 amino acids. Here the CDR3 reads CASSRERSNNEQFF. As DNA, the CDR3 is TGTGCCAGCAGCCGCGAGCGGTCCAACAATGAGCAGTTCTTC.

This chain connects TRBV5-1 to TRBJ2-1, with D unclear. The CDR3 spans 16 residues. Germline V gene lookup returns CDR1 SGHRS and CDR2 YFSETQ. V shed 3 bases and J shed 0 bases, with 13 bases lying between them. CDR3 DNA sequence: TGCGCCAGCAGCTCGGCCCGGGTTGGCTCCTACAATGAGCAGTTCTTC. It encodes CASSSARVGSYNEQFF.

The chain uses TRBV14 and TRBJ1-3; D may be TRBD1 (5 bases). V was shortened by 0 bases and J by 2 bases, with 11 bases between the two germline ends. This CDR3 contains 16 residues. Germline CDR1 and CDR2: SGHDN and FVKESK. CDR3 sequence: CASSQELPRAGNTIYF. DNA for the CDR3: TGTGCCAGCAGCCAAGAGCTCCCCAGGGCTGGAAACACCATATATTTT.

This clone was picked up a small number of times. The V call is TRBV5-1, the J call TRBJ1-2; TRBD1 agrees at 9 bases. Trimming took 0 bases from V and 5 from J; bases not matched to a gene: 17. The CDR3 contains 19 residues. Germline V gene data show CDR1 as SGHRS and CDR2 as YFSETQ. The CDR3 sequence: CASSLAPGPRTGVQYGYTF. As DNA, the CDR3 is TGCGCCAGCAGCTTGGCCCCGGGGCCCCGGACAGGGGTTCAATATGGCTACACCTTC.

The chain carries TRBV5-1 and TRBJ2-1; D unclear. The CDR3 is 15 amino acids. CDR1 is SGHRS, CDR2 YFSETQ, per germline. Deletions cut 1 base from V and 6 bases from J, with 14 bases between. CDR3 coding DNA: TGCGCCAGCAGCTTGAGTCCCGGTCTTCCCAATGAGCAGTTCTTC. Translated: CASSLSPGLPNEQFF.

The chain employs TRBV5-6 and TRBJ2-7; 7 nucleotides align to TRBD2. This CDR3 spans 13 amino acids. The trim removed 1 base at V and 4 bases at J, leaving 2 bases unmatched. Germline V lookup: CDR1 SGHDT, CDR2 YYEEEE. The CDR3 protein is CASSLQGGYEQYF. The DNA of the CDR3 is TGTGCCAGCAGCTTGCAGGGAGGGTACGAGCAGTACTTC.

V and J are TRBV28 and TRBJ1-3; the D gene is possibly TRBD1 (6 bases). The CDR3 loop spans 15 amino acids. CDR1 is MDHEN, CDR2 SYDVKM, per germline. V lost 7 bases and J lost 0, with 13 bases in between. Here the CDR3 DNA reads TGTGCCAGCAATCCGACAGGTCGCTCTGGAAACACCATATATTTT. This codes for CASNPTGRSGNTIYF.

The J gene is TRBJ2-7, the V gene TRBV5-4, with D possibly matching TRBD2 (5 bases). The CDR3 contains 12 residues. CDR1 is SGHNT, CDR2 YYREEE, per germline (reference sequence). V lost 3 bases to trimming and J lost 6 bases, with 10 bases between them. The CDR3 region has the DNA TGTGCCAGCAGCTACTCCGAGGGCGAGCAGTACTTC. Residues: CASSYSEGEQYF.

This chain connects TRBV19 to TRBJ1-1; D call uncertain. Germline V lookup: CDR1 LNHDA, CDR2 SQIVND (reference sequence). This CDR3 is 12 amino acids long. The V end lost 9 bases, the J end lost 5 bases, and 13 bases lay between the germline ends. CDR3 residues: CASRNWETEAFF. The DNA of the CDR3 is TGTGCCAGCAGGAATTGGGAGACTGAAGCTTTCTTT. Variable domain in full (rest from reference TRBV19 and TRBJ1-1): DGGITQSPKYLFRKEGQNVTLSCEQNLNHDAMYWYRQDPGQGLRLIYYSQIVNDFQKGDIAEGYSVSREKKESFPLTVTSAQKNPTAFYLCASRNWETEAFFGQGTRLTVV.

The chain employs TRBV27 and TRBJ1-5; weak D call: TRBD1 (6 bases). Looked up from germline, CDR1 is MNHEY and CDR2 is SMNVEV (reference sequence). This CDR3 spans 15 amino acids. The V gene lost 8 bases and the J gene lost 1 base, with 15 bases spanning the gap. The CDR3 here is CASGGAEGSNQPQHF. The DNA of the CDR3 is TGTGCCAGCGGGGGCGCCGAGGGAAGCAATCAGCCCCAGCATTTT.

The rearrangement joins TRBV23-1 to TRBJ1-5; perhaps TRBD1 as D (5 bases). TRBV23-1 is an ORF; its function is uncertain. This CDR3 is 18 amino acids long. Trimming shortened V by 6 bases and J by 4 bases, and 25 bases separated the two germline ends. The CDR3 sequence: CASSPWGCASARNQPQHF. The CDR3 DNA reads TGCGCCAGCAGCCCCTGGGGCTGTGCTTCGGCTAGAAATCAGCCCCAGCATTTT.

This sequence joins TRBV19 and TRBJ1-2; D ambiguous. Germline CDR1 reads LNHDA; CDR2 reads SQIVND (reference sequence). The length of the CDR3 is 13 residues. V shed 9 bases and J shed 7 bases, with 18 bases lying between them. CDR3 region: CASLRSSGTGYTF. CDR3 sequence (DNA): TGTGCCAGCCTGAGGTCTTCCGGTACTGGCTACACCTTC.

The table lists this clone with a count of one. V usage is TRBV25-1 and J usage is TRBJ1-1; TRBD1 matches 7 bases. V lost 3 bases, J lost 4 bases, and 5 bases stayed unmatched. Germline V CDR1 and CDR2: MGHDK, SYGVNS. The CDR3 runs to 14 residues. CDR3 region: CASSERQGPTEAFF. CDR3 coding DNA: TGTGCCAGCAGTGAGAGACAGGGCCCCACTGAAGCTTTCTTT.

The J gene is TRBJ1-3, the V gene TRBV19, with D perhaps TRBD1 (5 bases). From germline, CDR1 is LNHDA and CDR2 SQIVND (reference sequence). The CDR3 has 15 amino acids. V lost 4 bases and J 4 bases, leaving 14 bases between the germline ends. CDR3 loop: CASSTGLPEGNTIYF. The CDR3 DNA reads TGTGCCAGTAGTACGGGACTCCCGGAAGGAAACACCATATATTTT.

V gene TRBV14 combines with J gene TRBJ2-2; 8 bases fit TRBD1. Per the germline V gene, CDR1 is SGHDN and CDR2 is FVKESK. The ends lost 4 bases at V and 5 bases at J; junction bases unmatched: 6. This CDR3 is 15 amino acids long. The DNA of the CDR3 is TGTGCCAGCAGCCCTCCCGGGACAGGTACCGGGGAGCTGTTTTTT. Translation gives CASSPPGTGTGELFF.

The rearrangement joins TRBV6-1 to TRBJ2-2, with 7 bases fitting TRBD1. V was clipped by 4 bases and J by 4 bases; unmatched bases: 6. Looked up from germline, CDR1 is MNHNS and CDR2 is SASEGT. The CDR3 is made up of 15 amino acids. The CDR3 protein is CASSGGRGSTGELFF. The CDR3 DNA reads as TGTGCCAGCAGTGGAGGCAGGGGGAGCACCGGGGAGCTGTTTTTT.

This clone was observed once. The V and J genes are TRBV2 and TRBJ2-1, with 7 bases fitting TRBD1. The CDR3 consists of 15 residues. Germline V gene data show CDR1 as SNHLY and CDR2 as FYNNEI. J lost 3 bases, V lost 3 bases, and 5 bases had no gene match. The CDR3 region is CASSEQGVNYNEQFF. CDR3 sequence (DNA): TGTGCCAGCAGTGAGCAGGGGGTTAACTACAATGAGCAGTTCTTC.

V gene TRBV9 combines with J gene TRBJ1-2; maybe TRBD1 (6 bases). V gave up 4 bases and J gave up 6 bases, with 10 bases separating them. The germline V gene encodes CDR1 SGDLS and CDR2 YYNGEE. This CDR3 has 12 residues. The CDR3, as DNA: TGTGCCAGCAGCACACAGGGAAATGGCTACACCTTC. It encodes CASSTQGNGYTF.

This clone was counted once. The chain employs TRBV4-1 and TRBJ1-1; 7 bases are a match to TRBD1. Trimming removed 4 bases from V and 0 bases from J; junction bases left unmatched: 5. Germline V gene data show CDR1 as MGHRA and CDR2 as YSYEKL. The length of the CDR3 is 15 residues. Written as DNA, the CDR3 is TGCGCCAGCAGCCCCTTGGGACAGCTGAACACTGAAGCTTTCTTT. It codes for CASSPLGQLNTEAFF.

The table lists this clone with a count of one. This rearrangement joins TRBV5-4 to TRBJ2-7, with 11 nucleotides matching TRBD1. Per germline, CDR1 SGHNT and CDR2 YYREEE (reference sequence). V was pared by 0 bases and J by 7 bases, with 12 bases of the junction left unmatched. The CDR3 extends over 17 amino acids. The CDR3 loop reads CASSLGVGQGARGEQYF. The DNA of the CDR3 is TGTGCCAGCAGCTTGGGGGTTGGACAGGGGGCCCGGGGGGAGCAGTACTTC. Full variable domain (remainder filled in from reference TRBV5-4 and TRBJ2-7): ETGVTQSPTHLIKTRGQQVTLRCSSQSGHNTVSWYQQALGQGPQFIFQYYREEENGRGNFPPRFSGLQFPNYSSELNVNALELDDSALYLCASSLGVGQGARGEQYFGPGTRLTVT.

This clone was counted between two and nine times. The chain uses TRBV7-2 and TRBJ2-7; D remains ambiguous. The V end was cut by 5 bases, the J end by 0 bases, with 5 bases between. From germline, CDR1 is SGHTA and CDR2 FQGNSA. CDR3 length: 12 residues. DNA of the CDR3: TGTGCCAGCAGCCTAAGCTCCTACGAGCAGTACTTC. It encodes CASSLSSYEQYF.